Listed below are T cell receptor beta chains from one sample, sequenced in a study of Ad26.COV2.S vaccination and SARS-CoV-2 variants. This table comes from immunoSEQ multiplex PCR, and its TCRdb copy is limited to in-frame clones, with some not included. Of hundreds of thousands of clones detected, more than 80% appear once; the ten largest clones hold 12%. The sample here was peripheral blood, taken in a trial of Ad26.COV2.S vaccine versus placebo. The receptors here all came from a person between 18 and 60 years old who received the Ad26.COV2.S COVID-19 vaccine or a placebo. Each CDR3 is given with its conserved first and last residue.

V	J	CDR3
TRBV6-5	TRBJ1-1	CASSYSLDTEAFF
TRBV9	TRBJ2-1	CASSPPSTWNEQFF
TRBV7-9	TRBJ2-2	CVAAIPNTGELFF
TRBV19	TRBJ1-1	CASSIGQAGTEAFF
TRBV18	TRBJ2-2	CASSHEGERRPGELFF
TRBV4-3	TRBJ1-1	CASSQDTSGNTEAFF
TRBV28	TRBJ2-5	CASSPRTGWGETQYF
TRBV7-9	TRBJ1-2	CASSLLGLSYGYTF
TRBV6-5	TRBJ1-1	CASSPWGRANTEAFF
TRBV9	TRBJ2-1	CASNNAGGHNEQFF
TRBV7-9	TRBJ1-1	CASKEGTLNTEAFF
TRBV7-2	TRBJ2-5	CASSLVQRETQYF
TRBV9	TRBJ1-4	CASSVSPSTYEKLFF
TRBV28	TRBJ2-3	CASRQTSGRGVTQYF
TRBV7-9	TRBJ2-3	CASSLGATQGITSTDTQYF
TRBV6-5	TRBJ1-5	CASRWGANQPQHF
TRBV24-1	TRBJ2-1	CATSDPGASSYNEQFF
TRBV3-1/TRBV3-2	TRBJ2-1	CASSQWSAGGSYNEQFF
TRBV4-3	TRBJ1-5	CASSQVWTVNQPQHF
TRBV5-4	TRBJ2-4	CASSFSGQSLAKNIQYF
TRBV14	TRBJ2-3	CASSPRQYTDTQYF
TRBV14	TRBJ2-7	CASSQEGPRSYEQYF
TRBV7-2	TRBJ2-3	CASSLALGNSGGTQYF
TRBV7-2	TRBJ2-7	CASSAWTSGSYEQYF
TRBV7-6	TRBJ2-3	CASSLLPGTSGRAEITDTQYF
TRBV27	TRBJ1-5	CASSYRTPDEPQHF
TRBV6-4	TRBJ2-3	CASSADSPPDTQYF
TRBV7-9	TRBJ2-7	CASSSDRHYEQYF
TRBV6-5	TRBJ1-2	CASSYSGTGGYGYTF
TRBV6-5	TRBJ1-1	CASSYGTQGEAFF
TRBV6-2/TRBV6-3	TRBJ2-1	CASSYRGEQFF
TRBV15	TRBJ2-1	CATSKGGPSYNEQFF
TRBV7-7	TRBJ2-7	CASSVNPGQGLDEQYF
TRBV28	TRBJ1-3	CASSLPGRGLGNTIYF
TRBV2	TRBJ2-7	CASRGFEQYF
TRBV4-3	TRBJ1-1	CASSQRGGMWTEAFF
TRBV29-1	TRBJ2-3	CSVAPGQNTDTQYF
TRBV10-3	TRBJ2-2	CAIRRDRGNTGELFF
TRBV18	TRBJ2-6	CASSPTPGANVLTF
TRBV6-5	TRBJ2-3	CASSYLAGGSTDTQYF
TRBV5-4	TRBJ2-5	CASSGGRAPETQYF
TRBV9	TRBJ2-5	CASSVDTAQETQYF
TRBV7-8	TRBJ2-7	CASSLERTLDEQYF
TRBV4-3	TRBJ2-1	CASTETSLSYNEQFF
TRBV6-5	TRBJ1-3	CASSYSIMSHPNTIYF
TRBV18	TRBJ1-2	CASSPRTGGIYGYTF
TRBV6-2/TRBV6-3	TRBJ1-2	CASSYGTGGDYGYTF
TRBV28	TRBJ1-5	CASRTGGEPPQPQHF
TRBV5-1	TRBJ1-2	CASSLLAGVNYGYTF
TRBV2	TRBJ1-6	CASVGTVYNSPLHF